This T cell receptor beta chain was sequenced during a study of beta chain features in type 1 diabetes. Looking at the study overall: There was similarity between patients and healthy donors in age, gender and cell yields. The study, taken as a whole, reports: VDJ junctions from patients with type 1 diabetes contained fewer insertions and more deletions. Patients with Type 1 diabetes showed moderately but significantly shorter TCRB CDR3s in all four CD4+ subsets.

There are 15 residues in the CDR3. Deletions cut 0 bases from V and 3 bases from J, with 12 bases between. Germline CDR1 and CDR2: LNHNV and YYDKDF (reference sequence). To note about this clone: Its specificity is not known.

All of the isolated RNA was reverse transcribed, so expressed TCRB transcripts were sequenced. TCRdb's table, derived via immunoSEQ multiplex PCR, lists solely in-frame clones and lacks some. The sample holds just over 450,000 clones, approximately 28% seen once. The rearrangement joins TRBV15 to TRBJ2-7, with D hard to call. The specimen sequenced was naive CD4+ T cells from blood. The TCR sequence derives from a man aged 18 to 29 in good health. CDR3 in DNA: TGTGCCACCAGCAGAGAAAGGACGGCCAGCTACGAGCAGTACTTC. This gives the protein CATSRERTASYEQYF.